One sample yielded the 22 T cell receptor beta chains listed below, sequenced in a study of somatic mutations in cytotoxic T cells in rheumatoid arthritis. Generated by immunoSEQ multiplex PCR, the TCRdb table keeps only in-frame clones and is missing some. The sample lists more than 15,000 clones, approximately 82% seen once, with approximately 19% in the top ten. The sample taken for sequencing was CD8+ T cells sorted from blood. These receptors all come from an adult with rheumatoid arthritis.

The chain recombines TRBV4-1 with TRBJ1-5; D gene uncertain. The CDR3 sequence is 13 residues long. CDR1 and CDR2 (germline): MGHRA, YSYEKL. V lost 1 base and J 7 bases, leaving 8 bases between the germline ends. DNA of the CDR3: TGCGCCAGCAGCCAAGTCGTCGGACAGCCCCAGCATTTT. Its translation: CASSQVVGQPQHF.

V and J are TRBV5-3 and TRBJ2-5; a possible D gene is TRBD2 (5 bases). TRBV5-3 is given ORF status, its function remaining uncertain. The CDR3 runs to 16 residues. V was shortened by 0 bases and J by 3 bases, with 15 bases between the two germline ends. Written as DNA, the CDR3 is TGTGCCAGAAGCTTGGTTGTCGCCAGGAGGAAAGAGACCCAGTACTTC. Translated: CARSLVVARRKETQYF.

In its sample, this clone was seen a few times. The rearrangement uses TRBV7-9 and TRBJ1-2; D unresolved. Between the trimmed V and J ends, which lost 5 bases and 5 bases, there was a span of 21 bases. The CDR3 sequence is 16 residues long. Germline V gene data show CDR1 as SEHNR and CDR2 as FQNEAQ (reference sequence). The CDR3 DNA is TGTGCCAGCAGCCCCGGACGGCCCCAAAGCCTATATGGCTACACCTTC. Translating it yields CASSPGRPQSLYGYTF. Full variable domain (missing parts from reference TRBV7-9 and TRBJ1-2): DTGVSQNPRHKITKRGQNVTFRCDPISEHNRLYWYRQTLGQGPEFLTYFQNEAQLEKSRLLSDRFSAERPKGSFSTLEIQRTEQGDSAMYLCASSPGRPQSLYGYTFGSGTRLTVV.

J is TRBJ1-2 and V is TRBV7-2; TRBD1 is a possible D gene (6 bases). The germline V and J ends were trimmed by 4 bases and 5 bases, with 20 bases remaining between them. CDR3 length: 16 residues. Germline V gene sequence: CDR1 SGHTA, CDR2 FQGNSA. CDR3 nucleotide sequence: TGTGCCAGCAGCTCCGACAGGTTGGGGGGCGTTTATGGCTACACCTTC. This sequence encodes CASSSDRLGGVYGYTF.

The chain carries TRBV7-8 and TRBJ2-1, with D possibly matching TRBD2 (5 bases). Deletions cut 1 base from V and 6 bases from J, with 10 bases between. The CDR3 length is 14 residues. Germline assignment: CDR1 SGHVS and CDR2 FQNEAQ. The CDR3 loop is CASSLGPGINEQFF. The DNA of the CDR3 is TGTGCCAGCAGCTTAGGTCCCGGGATCAATGAGCAGTTCTTC. Filled out from reference TRBV7-8 and TRBJ2-1, the complete variable domain reads GAGVSQSPRYKVAKRGQDVALRCDPISGHVSLFWYQQALGQGPEFLTYFQNEAQLDKSGLPSDRFFAERPEGSVSTLKIQRTQQEDSAVYLCASSLGPGINEQFFGPGTRLTVL.

This chain links TRBV6-5 with TRBJ2-1; tentative D call: TRBD2 (7 bases). Germline CDR1 MNHEY, CDR2 SVGAGI. This CDR3 region has 14 residues. V was trimmed by 10 bases and J by 4 bases, leaving 17 bases between them. The CDR3 nucleotides are TGTGCCACCGGCGGGGGCAACACATACAATGAGCAGTTCTTC. Its protein is CATGGGNTYNEQFF.

The chain is built from TRBV7-2 and TRBJ2-1; possibly TRBD2 for D (6 bases). Trimming shortened V by 1 base and J by 3 bases, and 16 bases separated the two germline ends. The CDR3 sequence is 17 residues long. Germline CDR1 is SGHTA and CDR2 is FQGNSA. The CDR3 loop reads CASSLVPSAALYNEQFF. The CDR3 DNA is TGTGCCAGCAGCTTAGTTCCTAGCGCGGCTCTCTACAATGAGCAGTTCTTC.

The gene calls are TRBV6-5 and TRBJ2-2; 7 bases agree with TRBD2. V gave up 4 bases and J gave up 5 bases; unmatched junction bases: 10. The CDR3 has 16 amino acids. Germline V gives CDR1 MNHEY, CDR2 SVGAGI. The CDR3 DNA is TGTGCCAGCAGTTCCATAGCGGGCGCGGGGACCGGGGAGCTGTTTTTT. As protein: CASSSIAGAGTGELFF.

This clone appeared once. The chain links TRBV10-3 to TRBJ2-1; TRBD1 agrees at 11 bases. Germline-derived CDR1 and CDR2 are ENHRY and SYGVKD. V gave up 6 bases and J gave up 6 bases; unmatched junction bases: 7. This CDR3 is 15 amino acids long. DNA of the CDR3: TGTGCCATCAGGCCGGGACAGGGGGTAATCAATGAGCAGTTCTTC. Protein: CAIRPGQGVINEQFF.

A single count supports this clone. This chain joins TRBV7-8 and TRBJ2-1; D perhaps matches TRBD2 (6 bases). Trimming cost V 2 bases and J 4 bases, with 18 bases left between them. The CDR3 is 17 amino acids. The germline CDR1 and CDR2 sequences are SGHVS and FQNEAQ. The CDR3 is CASSLYIGSGGYNEQFF. CDR3 in DNA: TGTGCCAGCAGCTTATATATTGGTTCCGGGGGATACAATGAGCAGTTCTTC. Using reference TRBV7-8 and TRBJ2-1 for the parts outside the CDR3, the full variable domain is GAGVSQSPRYKVAKRGQDVALRCDPISGHVSLFWYQQALGQGPEFLTYFQNEAQLDKSGLPSDRFFAERPEGSVSTLKIQRTQQEDSAVYLCASSLYIGSGGYNEQFFGPGTRLTVL.

The CDR3 sequence is CASSDWGPNQPQHF. CDR3 DNA: TGTGCCAGCAGTGACTGGGGACCAAATCAGCCCCAGCATTTT. The chain recombines TRBV6-1 with TRBJ1-5; maybe TRBD1 (5 bases). Between the trimmed V and J ends, which lost 3 bases and 4 bases, there was a span of 10 bases. CDR3 length: 14 residues. Germline-derived CDR1 and CDR2 are MNHNS and SASEGT.

This clone was seen a handful of times. The genes are TRBV30 and TRBJ1-1, with TRBD1 matching 7 bases. The germline CDR1 and CDR2 sequences are GTSNPN and SVGIG (reference sequence). With V trimmed by 5 bases and J by 0 bases, 6 bases remained unmatched. The CDR3 is made up of 14 amino acids. The CDR3 coding sequence is TGTGCCTGGCAACAGGGGACCTTGAACACTGAAGCTTTCTTT. Translating it yields CAWQQGTLNTEAFF.

This chain uses TRBV9 with TRBJ2-5, with 9 bases matching TRBD1. The CDR3 has 15 amino acids. V dropped 3 bases and J dropped 4; count of bases not matched to a gene: 7. CDR1 SGDLS and CDR2 YYNGEE come from the germline V gene. The chain's CDR3 is CASSAGTGLIETQYF. As DNA, the CDR3 is TGTGCCAGCAGCGCGGGGACAGGGCTGATAGAGACCCAGTACTTC.

The genes are TRBV2 and TRBJ2-5; 11 bases align to TRBD2. This CDR3 contains 15 residues. From germline, CDR1 is SNHLY and CDR2 FYNNEI. The V gene end was trimmed by 6 bases and the J gene end by 5 bases; junction bases not matched to a gene: 8. The CDR3 reads CASRVAGGRAETQYF. The CDR3 bases are TGTGCCAGCAGGGTAGCGGGGGGGCGAGCGGAGACCCAGTACTTC. Variable domain in full (rest from reference TRBV2 and TRBJ2-5): EPEVTQTPSHQVTQMGQEVILRCVPISNHLYFYWYRQILGQKVEFLVSFYNNEISEKSEIFDDQFSVERPDGSNFTLKIRSTKLEDSAMYFCASRVAGGRAETQYFGPGTRLLVL.

The chain carries TRBV5-6 and TRBJ1-2; D is ambiguous. V was trimmed by 3 bases and J by 6 bases, leaving 12 bases between them. Germline values: CDR1 SGHDT, CDR2 YYEEEE. CDR3 length: 13 amino acids. Here the CDR3 DNA reads TGTGCCAGCAGCTCGTTAAAGATCGATGGCTACACCTTC. This translates into CASSSLKIDGYTF.

V usage is TRBV6-5 and J usage is TRBJ2-2, with D unclear. Between the trimmed V and J ends, which lost 5 bases and 5 bases, there was a span of 9 bases. CDR3 length: 13 residues. Germline CDR1 MNHEY, CDR2 SVGAGI. Here the CDR3 reads CASSTHGTGELFF. The CDR3 DNA reads TGTGCCAGCAGTACTCATGGGACCGGGGAGCTGTTTTTT.

In nucleotides, the CDR3 is TGTGCCAGTAGTCCTAGCGGGTACGAGCAGTACTTC. Translated, it gives CASSPSGYEQYF. This chain connects TRBV19 to TRBJ2-7, with 8 bases aligning to TRBD2. The junction had 1 base not matched to a gene; V was cut back by 5 bases and J by 4 bases. Germline-derived CDR1 and CDR2 are LNHDA and SQIVND (reference sequence). CDR3 length: 12 amino acids.

This chain joins TRBV11-3 and TRBJ2-1, with TRBD2 as a possible D gene (5 bases). The CDR3 spans 16 residues. V was pared by 0 bases and J by 9 bases, with 18 bases between. From germline, CDR1 is SGHNT and CDR2 YENEEA. Here the CDR3 reads CASSLDRGVGHIEQFF. The DNA of the CDR3 is TGTGCCAGCAGCTTAGATCGGGGAGTAGGGCATATTGAGCAGTTCTTC.

Points on this clone: A junction end diverges from the germline sequence, so it may reflect a read error. The CDR3 bases are TGTGCCAGTAGTATAGGGGCAGGCCCTTGGATTTTT. Protein product: CASSIGAGPWIF. The chain employs TRBV19 and TRBJ1-4; no reliable D call. The CDR3 runs to 12 residues. The germline V gene has CDR1 LNHDA and CDR2 SQIVND (reference sequence). The whole variable domain, filled in from reference TRBV19 and TRBJ1-4, reads DGGITQSPKYLFRKEGQNVTLSCEQNLNHDAMYWYRQDPGQGLRLIYYSQIVNDFQKGDIAEGYSVSREKKESFPLTVTSAQKNPTAFYLCASSIGAGPWIFGSGTQLSVL.

The V call is TRBV7-9, the J call TRBJ2-2; the match to TRBD2 covers 13 bases. Germline CDR1 SEHNR, CDR2 FQNEAQ (reference sequence). The CDR3 has 17 amino acids. Trimming removed 2 bases from V and 5 bases from J; junction bases left unmatched: 5. The CDR3 DNA reads TGTGCCAGCAGCTTAAAGCTACTAGCGGGGGGGACCGGGGAGCTGTTTTTT. This encodes CASSLKLLAGGTGELFF.

This rearrangement joins TRBV19 to TRBJ1-2; 7 nucleotides line up with TRBD1. Germline V CDR1 and CDR2: LNHDA, SQIVND (reference sequence). V was clipped by 2 bases and J by 4 bases; unmatched bases: 4. CDR3 length: 14 residues. The CDR3 DNA reads as TGTGCCAGTAGTATACGAGACAGGGCCTATGGCTACACCTTC. The encoded protein is CASSIRDRAYGYTF.

The chain joins TRBV30 to TRBJ1-5; D gene uncertain. The germline V gene has CDR1 GTSNPN and CDR2 SVGIG (reference sequence). V was clipped by 3 bases and J by 0 bases, with 9 bases between them. The CDR3 consists of 14 residues. The CDR3, as DNA: TGTGCCTGGAGGACACCCTATAGCAATCAGCCCCAGCATTTT. Encoded protein: CAWRTPYSNQPQHF.